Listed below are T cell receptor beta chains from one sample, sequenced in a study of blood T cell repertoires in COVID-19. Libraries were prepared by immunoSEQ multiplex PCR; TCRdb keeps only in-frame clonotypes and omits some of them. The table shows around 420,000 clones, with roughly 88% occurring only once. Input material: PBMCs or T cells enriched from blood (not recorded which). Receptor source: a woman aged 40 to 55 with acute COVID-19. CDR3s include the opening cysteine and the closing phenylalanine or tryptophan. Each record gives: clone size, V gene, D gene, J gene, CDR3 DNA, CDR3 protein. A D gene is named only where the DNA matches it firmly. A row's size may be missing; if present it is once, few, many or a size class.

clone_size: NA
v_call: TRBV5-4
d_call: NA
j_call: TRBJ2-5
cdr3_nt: TGTGCCAGCAGCTCGGAGGTAGCACAAGAGACCCAGTACTTC
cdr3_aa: CASSSEVAQETQYF

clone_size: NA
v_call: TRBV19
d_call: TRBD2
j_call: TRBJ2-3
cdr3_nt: TGTGCCAGTAGTAACCGACTAGCGGGGGATGGAGATACGCAGTATTTT
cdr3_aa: CASSNRLAGDGDTQYF

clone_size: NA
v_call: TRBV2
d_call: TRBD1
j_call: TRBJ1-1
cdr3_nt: TGTGCCAGCAGTACGTCAGGGGGAGGCACTGAAGCTTTCTTT
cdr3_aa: CASSTSGGGTEAFF

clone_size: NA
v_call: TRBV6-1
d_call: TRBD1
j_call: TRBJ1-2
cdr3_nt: TGTGCCAGCAGTGAAATCCCTGGACAGGGTTTAGGCTACACCTTC
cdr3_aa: CASSEIPGQGLGYTF

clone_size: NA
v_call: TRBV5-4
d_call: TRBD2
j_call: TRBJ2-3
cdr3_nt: TGTGCCAGCAGCTCCTGGCGGGGGATGGCAGATACGCAGTATTTT
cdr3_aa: CASSSWRGMADTQYF

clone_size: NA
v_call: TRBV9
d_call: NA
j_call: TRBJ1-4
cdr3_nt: TGTGCCAGCAGCGTAGGAGCGGGTGGGCAGGGAGGTGAAAAACTGTTTTTT
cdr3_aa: CASSVGAGGQGGEKLFF

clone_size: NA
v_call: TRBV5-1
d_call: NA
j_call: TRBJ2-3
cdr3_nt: TGCGCCAGCAGCCTAGACAGCATTCTCACAGATACGCAGTATTTT
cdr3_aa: CASSLDSILTDTQYF

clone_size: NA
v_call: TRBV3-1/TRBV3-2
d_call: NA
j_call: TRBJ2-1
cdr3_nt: TGTGCCAGCAGCCAAAATCGGGGGTATGAGCAGTTCTTC
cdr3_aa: CASSQNRGYEQFF

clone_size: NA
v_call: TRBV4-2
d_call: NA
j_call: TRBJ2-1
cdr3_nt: TGTGCCAGCAGCCAAGATACGCTAGGCAATGAGCAGTTCTTC
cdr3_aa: CASSQDTLGNEQFF

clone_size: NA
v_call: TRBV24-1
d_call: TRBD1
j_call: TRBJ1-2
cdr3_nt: TGTGCCACCAGTGGACAGGGGGATAGCTACACCTTC
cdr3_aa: CATSGQGDSYTF

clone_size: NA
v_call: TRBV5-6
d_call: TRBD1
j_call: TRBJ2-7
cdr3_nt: TGTGCCAGCAGCTCATTAATGGGACAGGGGGACTACGAGCAGTACTTC
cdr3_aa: CASSSLMGQGDYEQYF

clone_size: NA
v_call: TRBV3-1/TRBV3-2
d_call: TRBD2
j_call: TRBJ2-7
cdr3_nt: TGTGCCAGCAGCCAAGGTTTAGCGGGGGAAATTTACGAGCAGTACTTC
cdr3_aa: CASSQGLAGEIYEQYF

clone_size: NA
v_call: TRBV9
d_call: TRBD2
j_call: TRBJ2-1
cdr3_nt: TGTGCCAGCAGCGGGACTAGTTTCTCCTACAATGAGCAGTTCTTC
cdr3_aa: CASSGTSFSYNEQFF

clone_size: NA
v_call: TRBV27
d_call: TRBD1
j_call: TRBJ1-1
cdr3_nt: TGTGCCAGCAGAATACAGGGGATCGCTGAAGCTTTCTTT
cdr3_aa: CASRIQGIAEAFF

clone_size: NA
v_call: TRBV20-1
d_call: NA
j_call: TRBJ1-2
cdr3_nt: TGCAGTGCTAGTGGAGCTTATGGCTACACCTTC
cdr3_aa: CSASGAYGYTF

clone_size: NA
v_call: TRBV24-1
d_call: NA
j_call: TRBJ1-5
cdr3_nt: TGTGCCACCAGGAGGGTGGGTGTCCTTGGCAATCAGCCCCAGCATTTT
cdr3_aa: CATRRVGVLGNQPQHF

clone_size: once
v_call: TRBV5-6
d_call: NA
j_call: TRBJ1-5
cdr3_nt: TGTGCCAGCAGCTTTCGGCCCCAGCATTTT
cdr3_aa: CASSFRPQHF

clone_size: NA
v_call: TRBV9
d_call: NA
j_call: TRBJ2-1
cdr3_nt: TGTGCCAGCAGCACATTTTTCAATGAGCAGTTCTTC
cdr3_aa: CASSTFFNEQFF

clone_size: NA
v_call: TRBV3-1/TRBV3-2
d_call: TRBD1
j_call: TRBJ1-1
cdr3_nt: TGTGCCAGCAGCCAAGCGGGGACAGTTGAAGCTTTCTTT
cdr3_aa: CASSQAGTVEAFF

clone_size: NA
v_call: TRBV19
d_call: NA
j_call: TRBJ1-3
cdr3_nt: TGTGCCAGTAGTCAAGACATAGGAGGAAACACCATATATTTT
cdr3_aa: CASSQDIGGNTIYF

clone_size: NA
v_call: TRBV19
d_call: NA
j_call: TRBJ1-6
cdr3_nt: TGTGCCAGTAGTATCGGGGGGGGAACACCCCTCCACTTT
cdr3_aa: CASSIGGGTPLHF

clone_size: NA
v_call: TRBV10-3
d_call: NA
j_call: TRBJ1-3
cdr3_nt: TGTGCCATCAGTGCCTTAGGAAACACCATATATTTT
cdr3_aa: CAISALGNTIYF

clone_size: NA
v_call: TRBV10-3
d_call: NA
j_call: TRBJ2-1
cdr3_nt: TGTGCCATCAGTGGAGGCGGGGCCATGTTCTTC
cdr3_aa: CAISGGGAMFF

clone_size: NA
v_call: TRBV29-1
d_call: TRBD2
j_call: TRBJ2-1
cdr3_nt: TGCAGCGCTCCAGAGCCTAGCGGGTACAATGAGCAGTTCTTC
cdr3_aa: CSAPEPSGYNEQFF

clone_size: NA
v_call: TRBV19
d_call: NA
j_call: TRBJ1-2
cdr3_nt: TGTGCCAGTAGTATCCGACAGGATAACTATGGCTACACCTTC
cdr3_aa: CASSIRQDNYGYTF

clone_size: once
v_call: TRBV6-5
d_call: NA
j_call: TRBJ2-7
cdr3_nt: TGTGCCAGCATCCCGAGGGGGGGGTACGAGCAGTACTTC
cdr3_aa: CASIPRGGYEQYF

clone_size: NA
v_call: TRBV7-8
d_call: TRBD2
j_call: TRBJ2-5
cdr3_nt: TGTGCCAGCAGCCACCCCCGCGGACTAGCGGGGGGGATGAGAGAGACCCAGTACTTC
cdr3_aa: CASSHPRGLAGGMRETQYF

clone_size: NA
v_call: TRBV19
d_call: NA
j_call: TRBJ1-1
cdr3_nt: TGTGCCAGTAGAAGTGGGAGTCTCAGACATGGGAACACTGAAGCTTTCTTT
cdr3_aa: CASRSGSLRHGNTEAFF

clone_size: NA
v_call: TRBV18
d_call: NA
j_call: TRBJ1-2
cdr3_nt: TGTGCCAGCTCACCACCAGTCCCCGCGACTGCCTATGGCTACACCTTC
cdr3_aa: CASSPPVPATAYGYTF

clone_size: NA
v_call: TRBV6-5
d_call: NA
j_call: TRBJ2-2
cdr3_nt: TGTGCCAGCAGGGGCATAAACACCGGGGAGCTGTTTTTT
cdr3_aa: CASRGINTGELFF

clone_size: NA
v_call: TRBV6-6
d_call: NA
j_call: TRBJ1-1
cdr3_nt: TGTGCCAGCAGCCGCCTCGGGGTCGTACTCACTGAAGCTTTCTTT
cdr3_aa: CASSRLGVVLTEAFF

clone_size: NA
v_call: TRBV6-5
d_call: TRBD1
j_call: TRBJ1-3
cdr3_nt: TGTGCCAGCACCTGGGACAGCCCTGGAAACACCATATATTTT
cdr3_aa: CASTWDSPGNTIYF

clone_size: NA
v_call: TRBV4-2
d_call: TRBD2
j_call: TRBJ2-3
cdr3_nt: TGTGCCAGCAGCTCACAATCTAGCGGGGCGGATACGCAGTATTTT
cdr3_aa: CASSSQSSGADTQYF

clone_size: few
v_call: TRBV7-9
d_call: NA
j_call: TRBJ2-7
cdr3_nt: TGTGCCAGCAGCTTAAGGGAGAGAGTAGGTGAGCAGTACTTC
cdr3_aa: CASSLRERVGEQYF

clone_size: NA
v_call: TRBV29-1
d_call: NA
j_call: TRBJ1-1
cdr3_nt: TGCAGCGTTGGTCATGGGAGGGGTGAAGCTTTCTTT
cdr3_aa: CSVGHGRGEAFF

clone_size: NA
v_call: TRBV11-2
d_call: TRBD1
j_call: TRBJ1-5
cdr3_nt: TGTGCCAGCAGCCGGACAGGGGACAATCAGCCCCAGCATTTT
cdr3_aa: CASSRTGDNQPQHF